This TCR beta chain originates from a study of T cells after yellow fever vaccination. For this clonotype: Antigen: not known.

The germline V gene has CDR1 SNHLY and CDR2 FYNNEI. This CDR3 spans 12 amino acids. The V segment lost 7 bases and the J segment 4 bases; nucleotides outside the gene matches: 2. Regarding the study as a whole: Peaking on day 5 versus 15, the secondary response was faster but weaker.

The TCR cDNA carried a universal primer site and UMIs from 5'RACE template switching. TCRdb used MiXCR to reprocess the 5' RACE reads, holding one entry per CDR3 protein. The sample consists of hundreds of thousands of distinct CDR3 sequences, 13% of them appearing once. The TCR sequence derives from a man between 25 and 39 years old who received the YFV17D yellow fever vaccine. The specimen comprised PBMCs, sampled on the day of the yellow fever booster vaccination. The chain joins TRBV2 to TRBJ2-3, with TRBD2 matching over 7 bases. Written as DNA, the CDR3 is TGTGCCAGCATGGGGGGGGCAGATACGCAGTATTTT. Translation gives CASMGGADTQYF. Complete variable domain (other parts from reference TRBV2 and TRBJ2-3): EPEVTQTPSHQVTQMGQEVILRCVPISNHLYFYWYRQILGQKVEFLVSFYNNEISEKSEIFDDQFSVERPDGSNFTLKIRSTKLEDSAMYFCASMGGADTQYFGPGTRLTVL.